The entry that follows covers one T cell receptor (beta chain) sequence. The data belong to a study of CD8 T cells in Susac syndrome. Random hexamers served to reverse transcribe roughly 0.5 to 1 ug RNA. MiXCR was run by TCRdb on the immunoSEQ multiplex PCR reads, yielding one entry per CDR3 protein. In the table there are under 300,000 distinct CDR3 sequences, less than 96% of which are singletons. CDR3 length: 16 residues. Losses at the gene ends were 4 bases for V and 7 bases for J; bases not matched to a gene: 11. The germline V gene encodes CDR1 PRHDT and CDR2 FYEKMQ (reference sequence). The chain employs TRBV13 and TRBJ2-1, with 9 bases that match TRBD2. The specimen was CD4+ T cells from PBMCs. The clonotype originates from a human donor with Susac syndrome. CDR3 sequence: CASSSKIAGASNEQFF. The CDR3, as DNA: TGTGCCAGCAGCTCCAAGATAGCGGGAGCTAGTAATGAGCAGTTCTTC.